One and the same sample provided the 32 T cell receptor beta chains below, sequenced in a study of a mutant IDH1 vaccine in newly diagnosed glioma. TCRdb's table, derived via immunoSEQ multiplex PCR, lists solely in-frame clones and lacks some. The repertoire holds tens of thousands of clones, roughly four fifths seen once, with around 7.4% in the top ten. Antigens of these TCRs are unknown. The time point was: week 5, during vaccination. What each vaccine dose contained was 300 ug of mutant IDH1 20-mer peptide, accompanied by topical imiquimod. The sample here was PBMCs, taken from a glioma patient whose treatment included an IDH1 peptide vaccine. The receptor set was obtained from a woman aged 50 to 60 with glioma.

The rearrangement uses TRBV19 and TRBJ2-1, with TRBD2 identical over 9 bases. Germline CDR1 LNHDA, CDR2 SQIVND (reference sequence). The CDR3 sequence is 13 residues long. The V and J ends lost 11 bases and 15 bases, in that order; junction bases with no gene match: 17. This CDR3 reads CASSVASGKVLFF. DNA of the CDR3: TGTGCCTCCAGCGTGGCTAGCGGGAAGGTTTTGTTCTTC.

The chain combines TRBV5-1 with TRBJ2-7; D call uncertain. Germline CDR1 reads SGHRS; CDR2 reads YFSETQ. Trimming removed 1 base from V and 1 base from J, with 6 bases in between. The CDR3 totals 13 residues. The CDR3 region has the DNA TGCGCCAGCAGCTTGCTAGGGTCCTACGAGCAGTACTTC. This sequence encodes CASSLLGSYEQYF.

This chain joins TRBV5-1 and TRBJ2-2; D may correspond to TRBD1 or TRBD2 (5 bases each). This CDR3 region has 15 residues. Germline assignment: CDR1 SGHRS and CDR2 YFSETQ. Trimming took off 0 bases at V and 1 base at J, with 7 bases between the two ends. DNA for the CDR3: TGCGCCAGCAGCTTGGAGGGACGGAACACCGGGGAGCTGTTTTTT. This codes for CASSLEGRNTGELFF.

The V gene is TRBV4-2, the J gene TRBJ2-2; the match to TRBD1 covers 10 bases. In germline, CDR1 is LGHNA, CDR2 YNFKEQ. The CDR3 contains 15 residues. Trimming removed 1 base from V and 5 bases from J; junction bases left unmatched: 1. The CDR3 DNA reads TGTGCCAGCAGCCAAGGGACAGGGGGGACCGGGGAGCTGTTTTTT. It translates to CASSQGTGGTGELFF.

The gene calls are TRBV6-5 and TRBJ2-7; 13 nucleotides match TRBD2. This CDR3 contains 16 residues. The V gene end was trimmed by 4 bases and the J gene end by 0 bases; junction bases not matched to a gene: 3. Germline V gives CDR1 MNHEY, CDR2 SVGAGI. The CDR3 protein is CASSSRLAGGSYEQYF. Here the CDR3 DNA reads TGTGCCAGCAGTTCTAGACTAGCGGGGGGCTCCTACGAGCAGTACTTC.

The rearrangement links TRBV7-9 to TRBJ1-1, with D perhaps TRBD1 (5 bases). V dropped 5 bases and J dropped 6 bases, with 10 bases sitting between them. The CDR3 is 12 residues long. CDR1 is SEHNR and CDR2 is FQNEAQ in the germline V gene (reference sequence). CDR3 region: CASSLGGAEAFF. The CDR3 DNA reads as TGTGCCAGCAGCCTGGGGGGGGCTGAAGCTTTCTTT. Complete variable domain (other parts from reference TRBV7-9 and TRBJ1-1): DTGVSQNPRHKITKRGQNVTFRCDPISEHNRLYWYRQTLGQGPEFLTYFQNEAQLEKSRLLSDRFSAERPKGSFSTLEIQRTEQGDSAMYLCASSLGGAEAFFGQGTRLTVV.

This clone is termed medium-sized. The genes are TRBV6-5 and TRBJ1-5; D not resolved. The CDR3 spans 13 residues. The germline gives CDR1 MNHEY, CDR2 SVGAGI. Trimming removed 6 bases from V and 3 bases from J, with 9 bases in between. As DNA, the CDR3 is TGTGCCAGCAGCCGGGCCCACAATCAGCCCCAGCATTTT. Its protein product is CASSRAHNQPQHF.

Only a few counts were recorded for this clone. The chain recombines TRBV7-9 with TRBJ1-2; D remains unclear. Germline V gene sequence: CDR1 SEHNR, CDR2 FQNEAQ (reference sequence). V was clipped by 3 bases and J by 5 bases, with 4 bases between them. The CDR3 is made up of 11 amino acids. CDR3 DNA: TGTGCCAGCAGCTTGGAATATGGCTACACCTTC. Protein sequence: CASSLEYGYTF.

The genes are TRBV7-9 and TRBJ2-1; 7 nucleotides agree with TRBD1. After removal of 5 bases from V and 5 bases from J, the junction contained 9 bases not matched to a gene. Germline CDR1 reads SEHNR; CDR2 reads FQNEAQ (reference sequence). The CDR3 runs to 15 residues. CDR3 region: CASSPEGQANNEQFF. CDR3 DNA: TGTGCCAGCAGCCCCGAAGGACAGGCAAACAATGAGCAGTTCTTC.

The J gene is TRBJ1-5, the V gene TRBV2; D may be TRBD1 (5 bases). Trimming removed 6 bases at V and 5 bases at J, with 14 bases between. The CDR3 is made up of 14 amino acids. CDR1 and CDR2 from the germline V gene are SNHLY and FYNNEI. The DNA of the CDR3 is TGTGCCAGCAGGCGGGGGGGGGATCATCAGCCCCAGCATTTT. Its translation: CASRRGGDHQPQHF.

This rearrangement joins TRBV5-1 to TRBJ1-1, with D possibly being TRBD1 (6 bases). V was cut by 4 bases and J by 1 base, with 20 bases left in between. Germline V gives CDR1 SGHRS, CDR2 YFSETQ. The CDR3 has 17 residues. The CDR3, as DNA: TGCGCCAGCAGCCTCAGGGGCCCCGTCGCCTCGAACACTGAAGCTTTCTTT. Encoded protein: CASSLRGPVASNTEAFF. Together with reference TRBV5-1 and TRBJ1-1, the CDR3 gives the full variable domain: KAGVTQTPRYLIKTRGQQVTLSCSPISGHRSVSWYQQTPGQGLQFLFEYFSETQRNKGNFPGRFSGRQFSNSRSEMNVSTLELGDSALYLCASSLRGPVASNTEAFFGQGTRLTVV.

The J gene is TRBJ1-1, the V gene TRBV7-6; possible D gene TRBD1, 5 bases. Germline CDR1 SGHVS, CDR2 FNYEAQ. The V end was cut by 1 base, the J end by 1 base, with 22 bases between. The CDR3 consists of 19 residues. This CDR3 reads CASSLVAVSVLDRNTEAFF. CDR3 in DNA: TGTGCCAGCAGCTTAGTTGCCGTCAGTGTCCTCGACAGGAACACTGAAGCTTTCTTT. The variable domain in full, completed from reference TRBV7-6 and TRBJ1-1, reads GAGVSQSPRYKVTKRGQDVALRCDPISGHVSLYWYRQALGQGPEFLTYFNYEAQQDKSGLPNDRFSAERPEGSISTLTIQRTEQRDSAMYRCASSLVAVSVLDRNTEAFFGQGTRLTVV.

CDR3 bases: TGTGCCAGCAGCTTGGTCCGCCTCTCTGGAAACACCATATATTTT. This encodes CASSLVRLSGNTIYF. The chain employs TRBV5-6 and TRBJ1-3; D is uncertain. There are 15 residues in the CDR3. Germline V gene lookup returns CDR1 SGHDT and CDR2 YYEEEE. V was cut by 0 bases and J by 0 bases, with 7 bases left in between.

This rearrangement joins TRBV9 to TRBJ2-5, with 8 bases fitting TRBD2. The CDR3 sequence is 16 residues long. V gave up 0 bases and J gave up 1 base; unmatched junction bases: 5. Looked up from germline, CDR1 is SGDLS and CDR2 is YYNGEE. In DNA, the CDR3 is TGTGCCAGCAGCGTAGGACCGGGAGGGGGCCAAGAGACCCAGTACTTC. Residues: CASSVGPGGGQETQYF.

The chain employs TRBV15 and TRBJ2-1; weak D call: TRBD1 (5 bases). With 8 bases removed from V and 5 bases from J, the gap between germline ends came to 22 bases. The germline gives CDR1 LNHNV, CDR2 YYDKDF (reference sequence). This CDR3 comprises 16 residues. The CDR3 DNA is TGTGCCACCGCAACGGTATGGCAGGGTCGCAACAATGAGCAGTTCTTC. It specifies CATATVWQGRNNEQFF.

The V call is TRBV30, the J call TRBJ2-7; a weak D match, TRBD1 (5 bases). V was shortened by 0 bases and J by 5 bases, with 11 bases between the two germline ends. CDR3 size: 13 residues. CDR1 is GTSNPN and CDR2 is SVGIG in the germline V gene (reference sequence). The CDR3 bases are TGTGCCTGGAGTGTAGAGTCAGGGAACGAGCAGTACTTC. Translating it yields CAWSVESGNEQYF.

V and J are TRBV7-2 and TRBJ2-7; 7 bases line up with TRBD1. CDR1 is SGHTA and CDR2 is FQGNSA in the germline V gene. The trim removed 7 bases at V and 5 bases at J, leaving 14 bases unmatched. The CDR3 loop spans 15 amino acids. The CDR3, as DNA: TGTGCCAGCAACTCTAGGACAGGAATGGCAGACGAGCAGTACTTC. As protein: CASNSRTGMADEQYF.

This chain uses TRBV15 with TRBJ1-1; no reliable D call. Germline lookup yields CDR1 LNHNV and CDR2 YYDKDF (reference sequence). The length of the CDR3 is 12 residues. V lost 0 bases and J 7 bases, leaving 6 bases between the germline ends. This CDR3 reads CATSRDKGEAFF. Here the CDR3 DNA reads TGTGCCACCAGCAGAGATAAGGGTGAAGCTTTCTTT.

The genes are TRBV5-4 and TRBJ1-1; 7 bases are shared with TRBD1. The CDR3 sequence is 14 residues long. V was pared by 4 bases and J by 1 base, with 4 bases of the junction left unmatched. Germline V gene lookup returns CDR1 SGHNT and CDR2 YYREEE (reference sequence). CDR3 sequence: CASSLDRRNTEAFF. CDR3 sequence (DNA): TGTGCCAGCAGCCTGGACAGGAGGAACACTGAAGCTTTCTTT.

There are a few counts of this clone. The chain has TRBV11-2 and TRBJ2-1; TRBD2 is a possible D gene (5 bases). Trimming shortened V by 0 bases and J by 11 bases, and 8 bases separated the two germline ends. Per germline, CDR1 SGHAT and CDR2 FQNNGV. The CDR3 spans 12 residues. The CDR3 region is CASSLEGRKQFF. CDR3 nucleotide sequence: TGTGCCAGCAGCTTAGAAGGGAGAAAGCAGTTCTTC.

The V call is TRBV18, the J call TRBJ2-7; D is unresolved. Trimming removed 3 bases from V and 0 bases from J, with 9 bases in between. The germline V gene has CDR1 KGHSH and CDR2 LQKENI. The CDR3 has 14 amino acids. This CDR3 is CASSPQVTSYEQYF. DNA of the CDR3: TGTGCCAGCTCACCGCAGGTAACCTCCTACGAGCAGTACTTC.

The J gene is TRBJ1-5, the V gene TRBV11-3; D is unresolved. Deletions cut 0 bases from V and 3 bases from J, with 6 bases between. The CDR3 covers 14 residues. Germline CDR1 SGHNT, CDR2 YENEEA. The CDR3 region has the DNA TGTGCCAGCAGCTTAGACGGACCCAATCAGCCCCAGCATTTT. Protein product: CASSLDGPNQPQHF.

The CDR3 DNA sequence: TGCGCCAGCAGCTTGACGGCGGGGGGAACTAATGAAAAACTGTTTTTT. Translating it yields CASSLTAGGTNEKLFF. V gene TRBV5-1 combines with J gene TRBJ1-4; maybe TRBD1 (5 bases). V lost 1 base to trimming and J lost 1 base, with 11 bases between them. Germline V lookup: CDR1 SGHRS, CDR2 YFSETQ. CDR3 length: 16 amino acids. The full variable domain, its missing parts supplied by reference TRBV5-1 and TRBJ1-4, is KAGVTQTPRYLIKTRGQQVTLSCSPISGHRSVSWYQQTPGQGLQFLFEYFSETQRNKGNFPGRFSGRQFSNSRSEMNVSTLELGDSALYLCASSLTAGGTNEKLFFGSGTQLSVL.

This chain links TRBV5-1 with TRBJ2-5; possible D gene TRBD1, 6 bases. Per the germline V gene, CDR1 is SGHRS and CDR2 is YFSETQ. V was clipped by 2 bases and J by 0 bases, with 8 bases between them. The CDR3 has 14 residues. Here the CDR3 DNA reads TGCGCCAGCAGCTTAAACAGGGACCAAGAGACCCAGTACTTC. Amino acid sequence: CASSLNRDQETQYF.

V and J are TRBV5-1 and TRBJ1-1, with a weak D call TRBD1 (6 bases). Deletions cut 3 bases from V and 1 base from J, with 16 bases between. The CDR3 spans 16 residues. Germline V gene sequence: CDR1 SGHRS, CDR2 YFSETQ. DNA for the CDR3: TGCGCCAGCAGCTGGGGGGACAAAGGGAGGAACACTGAAGCTTTCTTT. This gives the protein CASSWGDKGRNTEAFF.

The chain uses TRBV6-1 and TRBJ1-2; 9 bases align to TRBD1. This CDR3 has 17 residues. The J segment lost 5 bases and the V segment lost 0 bases, leaving 10 bases of the junction unmatched. Germline V lookup: CDR1 MNHNS, CDR2 SASEGT. The CDR3 sequence is CASSEARRGQGRYGYTF. The CDR3, as DNA: TGTGCCAGCAGTGAAGCGCGAAGGGGACAGGGACGGTATGGCTACACCTTC.

The chain carries TRBV5-1 and TRBJ2-3; D gene ambiguous. V gave up 2 bases and J gave up 3 bases, with 7 bases separating them. The CDR3 length is 13 residues. Germline values: CDR1 SGHRS, CDR2 YFSETQ. The CDR3 DNA follows: TGCGCCAGCAGCTTACAAGTTACAGATACGCAGTATTTT. Its translation: CASSLQVTDTQYF.

The rearrangement uses TRBV7-3 and TRBJ2-1; 9 nucleotides match TRBD1. This CDR3 has 18 residues. Per germline, CDR1 SGHTA and CDR2 FQGTGA. The junction had 10 bases not matched to a gene; V was cut back by 4 bases and J by 0 bases. CDR3 region: CASSSSKPGQGSYNEQFF. The CDR3 DNA follows: TGTGCCAGCAGCTCATCTAAGCCGGGACAGGGCTCCTACAATGAGCAGTTCTTC.

This clone has only a few counts. The rearrangement uses TRBV6-4 and TRBJ1-1; no reliable D call. Germline CDR1 is MRHNA and CDR2 is SNTAGT. V lost 2 bases and J lost 1, with 5 bases in between. This CDR3 contains 13 residues. CDR3 nucleotide sequence: TGTGCCAGCAGTGACGAGGAGAACACTGAAGCTTTCTTT. Its translation: CASSDEENTEAFF.

CDR3: CASSSPFTDTQYF. CDR3 bases: TGTGCCAGCAGTTCCCCATTCACAGATACGCAGTATTTT. This sequence joins TRBV28 and TRBJ2-3, with D hard to call. Trimming took off 4 bases at V and 2 bases at J, with 7 bases between the two ends. This CDR3 comprises 13 residues. Germline V lookup: CDR1 MDHEN, CDR2 SYDVKM. The full variable domain, with the rest looked up from reference TRBV28 and TRBJ2-3, is DVKVTQSSRYLVKRTGEKVFLECVQDMDHENMFWYRQDPGLGLRLIYFSYDVKMKEKGDIPEGYSVSREKKERFSLILESASTNQTSMYLCASSSPFTDTQYFGPGTRLTVL.

The V and J genes are TRBV12-5 and TRBJ2-7, with 15 bases identical to TRBD2. The ends lost 6 bases at V and 2 bases at J; junction bases unmatched: 11. Germline CDR1 reads LGHNT; CDR2 reads FRNRAP. This CDR3 is 18 amino acids long. The CDR3 protein is CASGYSGLAGGTPYEQYF. The CDR3 bases are TGTGCTAGTGGCTACTCGGGACTAGCGGGGGGAACACCCTACGAGCAGTACTTC.

The V and J genes are TRBV10-3 and TRBJ2-3, with unresolved D. Deletions cut 1 base from V and 5 bases from J, with 4 bases between. The CDR3 sequence is 12 residues long. Germline CDR1 ENHRY, CDR2 SYGVKD. The CDR3 region has the DNA TGTGCCATCAGTGAGTTGAAAGATACGCAGTATTTT. Residues: CAISELKDTQYF.